This TCR beta chain was observed in a study of spatial heterogeneity in lung cancer. Study-level information: A consistent excess of beta-chain over alpha-chain sequences was detected.

The CDR3 length is 15 residues. The V gene lost 1 base and the J gene lost 4 bases, with 11 bases spanning the gap. CDR1 and CDR2 from the germline V gene are SGHRS and YFSETQ. On each TCR cDNA molecule, a unique molecular identifier was present. TCRdb reprocessed the 5' RACE reads with MiXCR, giving one entry per CDR3 protein. The data show some 39,000 distinct CDR3 sequences, under 7.5% seen once. This clonotype was picked up a small number of times. Time point reported: sample taken at primary tumor resection. A total of over 70 untreated early-stage non-small cell lung cancer patients served as donors. The study sequenced unsorted whole RNA from tumor, nontumor lung or frozen PBMC.

The material was PBMCs, obtained at surgery. The rearrangement uses TRBV5-1 and TRBJ2-2; weak D call: TRBD2 (5 bases). This receptor was identified in a female donor with early-stage non-small cell lung cancer. The CDR3 region is CASSLPGAGTGELFF. The CDR3 DNA is TGCGCCAGCAGCTTGCCGGGTGCGGGCACCGGGGAGCTGTTTTTT.